This TCR beta chain is drawn from a study of beta chain features in type 1 diabetes. Overall study: Patient and healthy donor groups were alike in age, gender and cell yields.

Points on this clone: Its antigen remains unknown.

What was sequenced were expressed TCRB transcripts, since all of the isolated RNA had been reverse transcribed. The protocol was immunoSEQ multiplex PCR, while the TCRdb copy is restricted to in-frame clones and leaves out a portion. The table shows roughly 300,000 clones, with 14% occurring only once. The study's findings and limits: In patients and controls equally, PCR might favor templates that are shorter. TCRB CDR3s were moderately but significantly shorter in Type 1 diabetes patients in all four CD4+ subsets.

Per the germline V gene, CDR1 is PRHDT and CDR2 is FYEKMQ (reference sequence). The V segment lost 2 bases and the J segment 3 bases; nucleotides outside the gene matches: 5. This CDR3 has 16 residues. The origin of this receptor is a young man with type 1 diabetes. The sequenced sample was naive CD4+ T cells from blood. This chain joins TRBV13 and TRBJ2-1; 9 bases match TRBD1. For the CDR3, the DNA is TGTGCCAGCAGCTTACTCGGGACAGGGCACTACAATGAGCAGTTCTTC. Its translation is CASSLLGTGHYNEQFF.